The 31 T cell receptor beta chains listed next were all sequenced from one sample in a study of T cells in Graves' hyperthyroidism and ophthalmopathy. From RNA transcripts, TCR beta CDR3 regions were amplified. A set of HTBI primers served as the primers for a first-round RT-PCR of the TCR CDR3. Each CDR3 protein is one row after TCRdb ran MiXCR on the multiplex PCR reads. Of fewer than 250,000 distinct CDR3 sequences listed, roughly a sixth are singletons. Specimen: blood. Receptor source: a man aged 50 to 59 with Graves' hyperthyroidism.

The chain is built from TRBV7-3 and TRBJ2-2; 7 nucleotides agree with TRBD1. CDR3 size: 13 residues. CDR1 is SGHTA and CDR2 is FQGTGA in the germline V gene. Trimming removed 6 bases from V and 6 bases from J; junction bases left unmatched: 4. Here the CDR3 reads CASSLDRAGELFF. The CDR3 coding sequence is TGTGCCAGCAGTCTCGACAGGGCCGGGGAGCTGTTTTTT.

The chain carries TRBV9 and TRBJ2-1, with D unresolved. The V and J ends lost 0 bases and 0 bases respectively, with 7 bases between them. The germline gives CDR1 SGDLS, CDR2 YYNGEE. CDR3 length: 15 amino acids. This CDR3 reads CASSVEGTSYNEQFF. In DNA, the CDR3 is TGTGCCAGCAGCGTAGAGGGCACCTCCTACAATGAGCAGTTCTTC.

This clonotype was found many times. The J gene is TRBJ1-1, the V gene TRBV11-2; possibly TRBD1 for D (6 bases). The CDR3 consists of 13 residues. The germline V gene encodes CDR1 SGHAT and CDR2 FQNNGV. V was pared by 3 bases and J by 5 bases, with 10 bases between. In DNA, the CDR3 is TGTGCCAGCAGCTTTTTAGGGGGAACTGAAGCTTTCTTT. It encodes CASSFLGGTEAFF.

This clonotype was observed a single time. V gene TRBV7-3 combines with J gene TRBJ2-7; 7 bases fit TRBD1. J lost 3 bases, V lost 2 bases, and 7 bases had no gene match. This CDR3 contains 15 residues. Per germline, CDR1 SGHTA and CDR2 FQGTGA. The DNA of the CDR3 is TGTGCCAGCAGCTTATCAGGGGGAGAGGGCTACGAGCAGTACTTC. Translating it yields CASSLSGGEGYEQYF.

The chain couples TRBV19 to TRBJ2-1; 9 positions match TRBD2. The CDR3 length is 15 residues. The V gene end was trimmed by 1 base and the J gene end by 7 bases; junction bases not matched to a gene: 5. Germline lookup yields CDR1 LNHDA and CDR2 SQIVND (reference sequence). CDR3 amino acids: CASSIAAGGPNEQFF. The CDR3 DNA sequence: TGTGCCAGTAGTATAGCGGCGGGAGGGCCAAATGAGCAGTTCTTC.

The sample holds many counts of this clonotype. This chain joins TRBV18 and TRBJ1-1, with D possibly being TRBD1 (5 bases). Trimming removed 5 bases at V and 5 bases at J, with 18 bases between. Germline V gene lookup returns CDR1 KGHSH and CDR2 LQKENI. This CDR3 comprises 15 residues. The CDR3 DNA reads TGTGCCAGCTCATGGGGCCCAGGGTTGGAGACTGAAGCTTTCTTT. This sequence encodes CASSWGPGLETEAFF.

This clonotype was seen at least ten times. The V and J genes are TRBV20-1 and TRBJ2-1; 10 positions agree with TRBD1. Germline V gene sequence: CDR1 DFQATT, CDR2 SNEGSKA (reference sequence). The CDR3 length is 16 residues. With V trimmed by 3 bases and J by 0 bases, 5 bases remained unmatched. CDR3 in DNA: TGCAGTGCTAGGGACAGGGGGGGACCCTCCTACAATGAGCAGTTCTTC. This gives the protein CSARDRGGPSYNEQFF.

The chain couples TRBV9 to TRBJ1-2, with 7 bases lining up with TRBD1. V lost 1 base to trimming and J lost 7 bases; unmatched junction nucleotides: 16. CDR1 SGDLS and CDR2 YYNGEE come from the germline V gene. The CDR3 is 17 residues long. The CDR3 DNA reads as TGTGCCAGCAGCGTATTTAGTACGGGACAGCCTGGGAGTGGCTACACCTTC. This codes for CASSVFSTGQPGSGYTF.

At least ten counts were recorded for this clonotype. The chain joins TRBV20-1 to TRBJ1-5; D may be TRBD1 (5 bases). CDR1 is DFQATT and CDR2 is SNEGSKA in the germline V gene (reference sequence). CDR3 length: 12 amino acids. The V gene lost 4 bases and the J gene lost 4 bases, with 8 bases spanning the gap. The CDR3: CSATGRNQPQHF. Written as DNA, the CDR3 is TGCAGTGCTACAGGGAGGAATCAGCCCCAGCATTTT.

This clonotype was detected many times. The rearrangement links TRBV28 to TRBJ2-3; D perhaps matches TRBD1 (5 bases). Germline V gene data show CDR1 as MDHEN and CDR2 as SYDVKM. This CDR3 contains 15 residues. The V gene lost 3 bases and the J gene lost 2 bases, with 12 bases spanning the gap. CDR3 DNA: TGTGCCAGCAGTTTGGGGCAGGCAATCACAGATACGCAGTATTTT. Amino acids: CASSLGQAITDTQYF.

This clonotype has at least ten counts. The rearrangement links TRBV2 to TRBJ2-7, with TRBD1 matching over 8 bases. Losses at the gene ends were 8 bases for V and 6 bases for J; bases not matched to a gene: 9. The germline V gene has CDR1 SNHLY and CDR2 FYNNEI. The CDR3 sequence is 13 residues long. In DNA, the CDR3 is TGTGCCAGCCAAACAGGGGGATTGGGCGAGCAGTACTTC. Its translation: CASQTGGLGEQYF. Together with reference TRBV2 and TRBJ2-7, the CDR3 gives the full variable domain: EPEVTQTPSHQVTQMGQEVILRCVPISNHLYFYWYRQILGQKVEFLVSFYNNEISEKSEIFDDQFSVERPDGSNFTLKIRSTKLEDSAMYFCASQTGGLGEQYFGPGTRLTVT.

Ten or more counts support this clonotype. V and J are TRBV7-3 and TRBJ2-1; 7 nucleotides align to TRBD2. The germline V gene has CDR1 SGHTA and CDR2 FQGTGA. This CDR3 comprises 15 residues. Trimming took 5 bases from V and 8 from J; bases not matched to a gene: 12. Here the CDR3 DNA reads TGTGCCAGCAGCCCCTCTAGCGGCGGTGCCCATGAGCAGTTCTTC. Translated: CASSPSSGGAHEQFF. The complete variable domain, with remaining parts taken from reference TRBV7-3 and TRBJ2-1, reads GAGVSQTPSNKVTEKGKYVELRCDPISGHTALYWYRQSLGQGPEFLIYFQGTGAADDSGLPNDRFFAVRPEGSVSTLKIQRTERGDSAVYLCASSPSSGGAHEQFFGPGTRLTVL.

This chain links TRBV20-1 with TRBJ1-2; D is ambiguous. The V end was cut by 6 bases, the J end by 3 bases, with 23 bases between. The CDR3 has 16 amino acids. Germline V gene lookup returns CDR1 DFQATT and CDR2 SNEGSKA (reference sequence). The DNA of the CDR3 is TGCAGTGCGGGCAGTGCGGGTCAGCCACTCTACTATGGCTACACCTTC. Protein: CSAGSAGQPLYYGYTF.

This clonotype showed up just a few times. The CDR3: CASSQDLGKQFF. The CDR3 coding sequence is TGTGCCAGCAGCCAAGATCTGGGAAAGCAGTTCTTC. The chain is built from TRBV3-1 and TRBJ2-1, with D unclear. The V and J ends lost 0 bases and 11 bases respectively, with 8 bases between them. CDR1 and CDR2 from the germline V gene are LGHDT and YNNKEL (reference sequence). The CDR3 length is 12 residues.

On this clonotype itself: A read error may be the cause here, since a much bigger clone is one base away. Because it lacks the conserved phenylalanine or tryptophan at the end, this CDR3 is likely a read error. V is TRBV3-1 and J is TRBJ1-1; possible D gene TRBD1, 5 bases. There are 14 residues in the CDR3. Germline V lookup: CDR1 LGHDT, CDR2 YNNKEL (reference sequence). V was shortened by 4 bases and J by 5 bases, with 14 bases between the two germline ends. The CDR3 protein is CASSLRGGSTEAFL. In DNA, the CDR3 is TGTGCCAGCAGCCTGCGTGGGGGAAGTACTGAAGCTTTCCTT.

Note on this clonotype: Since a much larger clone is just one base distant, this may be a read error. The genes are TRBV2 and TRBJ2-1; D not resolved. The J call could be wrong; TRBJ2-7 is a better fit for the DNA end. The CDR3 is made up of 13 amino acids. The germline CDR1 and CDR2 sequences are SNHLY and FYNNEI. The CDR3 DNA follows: TGTGCCAGCAGTGAAGGACTCTTCAATGAGCAGTACTTC. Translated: CASSEGLFNEQYF.

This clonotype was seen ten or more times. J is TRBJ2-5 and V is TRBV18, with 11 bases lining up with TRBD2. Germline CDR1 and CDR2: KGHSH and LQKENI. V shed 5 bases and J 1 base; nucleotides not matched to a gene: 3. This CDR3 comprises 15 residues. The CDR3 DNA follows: TGTGCCAGCTCATTAGCGGGAGGGCGCCAAGAGACCCAGTACTTC. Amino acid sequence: CASSLAGGRQETQYF.

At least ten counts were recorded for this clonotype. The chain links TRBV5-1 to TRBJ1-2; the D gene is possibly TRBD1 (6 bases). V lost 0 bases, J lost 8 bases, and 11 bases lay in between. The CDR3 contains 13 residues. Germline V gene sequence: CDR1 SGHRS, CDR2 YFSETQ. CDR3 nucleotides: TGCGCCAGCAGCTTGGAACAGGGTGTCGGCTACACCTTC. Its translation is CASSLEQGVGYTF.

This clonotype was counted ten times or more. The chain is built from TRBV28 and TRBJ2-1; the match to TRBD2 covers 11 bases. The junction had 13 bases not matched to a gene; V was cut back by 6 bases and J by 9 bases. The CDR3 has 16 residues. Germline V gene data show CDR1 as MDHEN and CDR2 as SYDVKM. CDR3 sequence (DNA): TGTGCCAGCAGGGTGATAGCGGGAGGGCCTACGAGTGAGCAGTTCTTC. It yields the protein CASRVIAGGPTSEQFF. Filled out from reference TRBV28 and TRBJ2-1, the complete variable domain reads DVKVTQSSRYLVKRTGEKVFLECVQDMDHENMFWYRQDPGLGLRLIYFSYDVKMKEKGDIPEGYSVSREKKERFSLILESASTNQTSMYLCASRVIAGGPTSEQFFGPGTRLTVL.

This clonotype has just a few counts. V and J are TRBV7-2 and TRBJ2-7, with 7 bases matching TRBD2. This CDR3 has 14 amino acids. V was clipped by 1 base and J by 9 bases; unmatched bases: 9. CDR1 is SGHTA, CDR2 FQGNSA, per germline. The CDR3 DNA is TGTGCCAGCAGCTTAGGTGGGGGGGGTGGTAGGCAGTACTTC. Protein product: CASSLGGGGGRQYF.

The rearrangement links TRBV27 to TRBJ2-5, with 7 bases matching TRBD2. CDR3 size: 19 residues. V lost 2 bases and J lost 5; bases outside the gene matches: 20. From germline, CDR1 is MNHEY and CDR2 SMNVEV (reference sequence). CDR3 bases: TGTGCCAGCAGTTTACCCGGACTAGATCGGGGCAGGTCCCAGGAGACCCAGTACTTC. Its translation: CASSLPGLDRGRSQETQYF.

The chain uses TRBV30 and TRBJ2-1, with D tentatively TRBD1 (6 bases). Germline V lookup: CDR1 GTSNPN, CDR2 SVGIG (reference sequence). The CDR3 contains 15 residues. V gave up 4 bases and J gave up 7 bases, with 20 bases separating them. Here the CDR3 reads CAWKFGGYLRNEQFF. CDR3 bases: TGTGCCTGGAAGTTTGGGGGCTATTTACGGAATGAGCAGTTCTTC.

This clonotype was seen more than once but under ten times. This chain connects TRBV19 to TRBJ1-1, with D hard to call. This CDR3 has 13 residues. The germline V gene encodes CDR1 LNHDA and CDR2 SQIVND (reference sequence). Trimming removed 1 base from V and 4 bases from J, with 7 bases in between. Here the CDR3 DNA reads TGTGCCAGTAGTATAGTCCGCAGCACTGAAGCTTTCTTT. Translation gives CASSIVRSTEAFF.

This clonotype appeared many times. CDR3 region: CAISEVPGGRWNEQFF. In nucleotides, the CDR3 is TGTGCCATCAGTGAAGTCCCCGGGGGCCGGTGGAATGAGCAGTTCTTC. The chain recombines TRBV10-3 with TRBJ2-1; perhaps D is TRBD1 or TRBD2 (6 bases each). The V end was cut by 3 bases, the J end by 7 bases, with 19 bases between. The CDR3 consists of 16 residues. Germline lookup yields CDR1 ENHRY and CDR2 SYGVKD.

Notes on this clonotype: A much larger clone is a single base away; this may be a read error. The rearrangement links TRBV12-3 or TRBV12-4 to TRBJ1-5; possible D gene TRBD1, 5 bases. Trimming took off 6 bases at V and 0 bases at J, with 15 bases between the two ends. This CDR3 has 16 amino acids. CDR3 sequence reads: CASRPGRGYSNQPQHF. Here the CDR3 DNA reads TGTGCCAGCAGACCAGGGAGGGGCTATAGCAATCAGCCCCAGCATTTT.

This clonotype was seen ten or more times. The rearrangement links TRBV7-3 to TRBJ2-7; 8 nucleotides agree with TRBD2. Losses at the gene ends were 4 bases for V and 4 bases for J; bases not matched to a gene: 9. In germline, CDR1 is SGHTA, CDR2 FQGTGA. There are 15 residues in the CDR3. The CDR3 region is CASSSYSGSGYEQYF. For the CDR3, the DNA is TGTGCCAGCAGCTCGTACAGCGGGAGCGGGTACGAGCAGTACTTC.

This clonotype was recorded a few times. CDR3 bases: TGCAGTGCTAAGAGGACTGATTCAGATTATAGCAATCAGCCCCAGCATTTT. Its translation: CSAKRTDSDYSNQPQHF. The chain is built from TRBV20-1 and TRBJ1-5, with D hard to call. Germline CDR1 reads DFQATT; CDR2 reads SNEGSKA (reference sequence). This CDR3 has 17 residues. V lost 4 bases and J 0 bases, leaving 19 bases between the germline ends.

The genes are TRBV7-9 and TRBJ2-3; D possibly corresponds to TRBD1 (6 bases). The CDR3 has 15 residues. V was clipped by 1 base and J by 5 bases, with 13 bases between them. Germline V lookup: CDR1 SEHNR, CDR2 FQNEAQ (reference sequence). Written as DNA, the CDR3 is TGTGCCAGCAGCTTAGGTTTGGGACACGGAGATACGCAGTATTTT. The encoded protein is CASSLGLGHGDTQYF.

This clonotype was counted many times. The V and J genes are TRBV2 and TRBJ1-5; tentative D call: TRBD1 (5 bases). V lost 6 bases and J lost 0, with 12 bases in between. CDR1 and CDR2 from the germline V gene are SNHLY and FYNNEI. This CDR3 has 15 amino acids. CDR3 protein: CASRGDGDSNQPQHF. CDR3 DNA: TGTGCCAGCAGGGGGGACGGCGATAGCAATCAGCCCCAGCATTTT.

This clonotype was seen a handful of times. CDR3 protein: CASSEFPEEQYF. CDR3 nucleotides: TGTGCCAGCAGTGAATTTCCAGAAGAGCAGTACTTC. The chain has TRBV2 and TRBJ2-7, with unresolved D. Germline V gene lookup returns CDR1 SNHLY and CDR2 FYNNEI. The CDR3 is made up of 12 amino acids. The ends were cut back, 2 bases at V and 7 bases at J, with 9 bases in the middle.

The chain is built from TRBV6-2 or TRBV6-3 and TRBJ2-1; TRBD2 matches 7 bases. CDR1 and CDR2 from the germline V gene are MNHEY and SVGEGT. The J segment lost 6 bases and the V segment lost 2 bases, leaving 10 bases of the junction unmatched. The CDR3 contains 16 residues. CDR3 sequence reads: CASSYGDYLASNEQFF. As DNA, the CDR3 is TGTGCCAGCAGTTACGGGGACTATCTAGCGTCCAATGAGCAGTTCTTC.